Listed below are T cell receptor beta chains from one sample, sequenced in a study of blood T cell repertoires in COVID-19. The repertoire was sequenced with immunoSEQ multiplex PCR; TCRdb's copy has only in-frame clones and lacks some. Of about 100,000 clones listed, under 90% are singletons. The sample consisted of peripheral blood. The receptor source for this set is a human donor in a cohort sampled during active COVID-19. Both conserved end residues are part of each CDR3. The order of the fields is clone size, V gene, D gene, J gene, CDR3 protein, CDR3 DNA. The D gene is left open where the match is weak. Size is stated for part of the rows, as once, few or many counts, or as a class when the clone is expanded.

abundance: once; v_gene: TRBV18; d_gene: TRBD2; j_gene: TRBJ2-1; CDR3aa: CASSPREVSYNEQFF; CDR3nt: TGTGCCAGCTCACCGCGGGAGGTCAGCTACAATGAGCAGTTCTTC
abundance: -; v_gene: TRBV18; d_gene: TRBD1; j_gene: TRBJ1-4; CDR3aa: CASSPPGGDEKLFF; CDR3nt: TGTGCCAGCTCACCACCAGGGGGCGACGAAAAACTGTTTTTT
abundance: -; v_gene: TRBV5-6; d_gene: -; j_gene: TRBJ2-7; CDR3aa: CASSPLGGAGNEQYF; CDR3nt: TGTGCCAGCAGCCCCCTAGGGGGGGCGGGTAACGAGCAGTACTTC
abundance: -; v_gene: TRBV15; d_gene: -; j_gene: TRBJ2-1; CDR3aa: CATSREKAAAYNEQFF; CDR3nt: TGTGCCACCAGCAGAGAAAAAGCGGCAGCCTACAATGAGCAGTTCTTC
abundance: -; v_gene: TRBV5-4; d_gene: TRBD2; j_gene: TRBJ2-5; CDR3aa: CASSKGGSGGIETQYF; CDR3nt: TGTGCCAGCAGCAAAGGGGGGAGCGGGGGGATAGAGACCCAGTACTTC
abundance: -; v_gene: TRBV12-5; d_gene: -; j_gene: TRBJ1-1; CDR3aa: CASVRDGVRPEAFF; CDR3nt: TGTGCTAGTGTCCGTGACGGGGTCCGCCCTGAAGCTTTCTTT
abundance: -; v_gene: TRBV7-6; d_gene: TRBD1; j_gene: TRBJ2-3; CDR3aa: CASSPSTGGDTQYF; CDR3nt: TGTGCCAGCAGTCCGTCCACAGGGGGGGATACGCAGTATTTT
abundance: -; v_gene: TRBV18; d_gene: -; j_gene: TRBJ2-7; CDR3aa: CASSPQNRGEQYF; CDR3nt: TGTGCCAGCTCACCTCAAAATCGGGGCGAGCAGTACTTC
abundance: -; v_gene: TRBV23-1; d_gene: TRBD2; j_gene: TRBJ2-5; CDR3aa: CASSQSLAGGEGTQYF; CDR3nt: TGCGCCAGCAGTCAATCGTTAGCGGGGGGTGAGGGGACCCAGTACTTC
abundance: once; v_gene: TRBV4-1; d_gene: -; j_gene: TRBJ1-1; CDR3aa: CASSQLWGGTEAFF; CDR3nt: TGCGCCAGCAGCCAATTGTGGGGCGGAACTGAAGCTTTCTTT
abundance: -; v_gene: TRBV5-1; d_gene: -; j_gene: TRBJ2-5; CDR3aa: CASSLFLGAIGETQYF; CDR3nt: TGCGCCAGCAGCTTGTTTCTGGGGGCGATCGGCGAGACCCAGTACTTC
abundance: -; v_gene: TRBV6-4; d_gene: TRBD2; j_gene: TRBJ2-7; CDR3aa: CASSDPPTSGIYEQYF; CDR3nt: TGTGCCAGCAGTGACCCACCGACTAGCGGGATCTACGAGCAGTACTTC
abundance: -; v_gene: TRBV6-5; d_gene: -; j_gene: TRBJ2-4; CDR3aa: CASRVTAKSKNIQYF; CDR3nt: TGTGCCAGCAGGGTGACAGCTAAATCCAAAAACATTCAGTACTTC
abundance: -; v_gene: TRBV6-5; d_gene: -; j_gene: TRBJ2-7; CDR3aa: CASSSSRYYEQYF; CDR3nt: TGTGCCAGCAGTAGTAGCCGCTACTACGAGCAGTACTTC
abundance: -; v_gene: TRBV10-3; d_gene: TRBD1; j_gene: TRBJ1-1; CDR3aa: CAISERQGVNTEAFF; CDR3nt: TGTGCCATCAGTGAGCGCCAGGGGGTGAACACTGAAGCTTTCTTT
abundance: -; v_gene: TRBV27; d_gene: -; j_gene: TRBJ1-4; CDR3aa: CASSTGGASNEKLFF; CDR3nt: TGTGCCAGCAGTACGGGGGGCGCGTCTAATGAAAAACTGTTTTTT
abundance: -; v_gene: TRBV5-1; d_gene: TRBD2; j_gene: TRBJ2-1; CDR3aa: CASSLEGLAGNEQFF; CDR3nt: TGCGCCAGCAGCTTGGAGGGACTAGCGGGAAATGAGCAGTTCTTC
abundance: -; v_gene: TRBV2; d_gene: TRBD1; j_gene: TRBJ2-2; CDR3aa: CASSESRGHVTGELFF; CDR3nt: TGTGCCAGCAGTGAATCTAGGGGGCATGTCACCGGGGAGCTGTTTTTT
abundance: -; v_gene: TRBV5-1; d_gene: TRBD1; j_gene: TRBJ2-3; CDR3aa: CASSPGQGADTQYF; CDR3nt: TGCGCCAGCAGCCCTGGACAGGGGGCAGATACGCAGTATTTT
abundance: -; v_gene: TRBV6-4; d_gene: TRBD2; j_gene: TRBJ2-1; CDR3aa: CASSVLAGGYNEQFF; CDR3nt: TGTGCCAGCAGTGTTCTAGCGGGAGGCTACAATGAGCAGTTCTTC
abundance: -; v_gene: TRBV19; d_gene: -; j_gene: TRBJ2-3; CDR3aa: CASSGRGPGLTDTQYF; CDR3nt: TGTGCCAGTTCCGGGCGGGGGCCCGGGTTAACAGATACGCAGTATTTT
abundance: -; v_gene: TRBV7-9; d_gene: TRBD1; j_gene: TRBJ1-1; CDR3aa: CASSTKGALNTEAFF; CDR3nt: TGTGCCAGCAGCACCAAGGGGGCCCTGAACACTGAAGCTTTCTTT
abundance: -; v_gene: TRBV5-1; d_gene: TRBD1; j_gene: TRBJ1-2; CDR3aa: CASSLDRGGGGYTF; CDR3nt: TGCGCCAGCAGCCTTGACAGGGGTGGTGGTGGCTACACCTTC